The clone carrying this T cell receptor (beta chain) was seen only a few times. The record originates from a study of beta chain features in type 1 diabetes. This CDR3 is 15 amino acids long. V trimming: 7 bases; J trimming: 3 bases; junction bases outside the gene matches: 8. CDR1 SGHVS and CDR2 FNYEAQ come from the germline V gene. Expressed TCRB transcripts were sequenced because the isolated RNA had all been reverse transcribed beforehand. The repertoire was sequenced with immunoSEQ multiplex PCR; TCRdb's copy has only in-frame clones and lacks some. Among some 360,000 clones, about 18% were seen once, and the ten largest hold around 0.045%.

V is TRBV7-6 and J is TRBJ2-1, with 8 bases fitting TRBD2. This TCR was recovered from a woman between 18 and 29 years old in good health. What was sequenced was naive CD4+ T cells from blood. The CDR3 nucleotides read TGTGCCAGCAACCAACTAGCGGATAGCTACAATGAGCAGTTCTTC. Its translation: CASNQLADSYNEQFF.